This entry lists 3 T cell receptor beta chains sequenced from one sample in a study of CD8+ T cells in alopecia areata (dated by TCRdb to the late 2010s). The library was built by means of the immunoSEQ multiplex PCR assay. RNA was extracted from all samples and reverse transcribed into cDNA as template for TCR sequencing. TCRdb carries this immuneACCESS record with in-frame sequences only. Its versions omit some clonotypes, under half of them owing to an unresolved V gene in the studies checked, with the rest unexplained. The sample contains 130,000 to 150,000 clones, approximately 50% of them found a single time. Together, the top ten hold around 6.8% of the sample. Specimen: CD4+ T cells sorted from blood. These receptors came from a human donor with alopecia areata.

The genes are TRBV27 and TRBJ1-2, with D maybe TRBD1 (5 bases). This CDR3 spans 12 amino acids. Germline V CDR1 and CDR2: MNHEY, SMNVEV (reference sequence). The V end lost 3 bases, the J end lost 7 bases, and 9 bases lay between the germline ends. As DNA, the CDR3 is TGTGCCAGCAGTTTGAAGGGGCTTGGCTACACCTTC. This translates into CASSLKGLGYTF.

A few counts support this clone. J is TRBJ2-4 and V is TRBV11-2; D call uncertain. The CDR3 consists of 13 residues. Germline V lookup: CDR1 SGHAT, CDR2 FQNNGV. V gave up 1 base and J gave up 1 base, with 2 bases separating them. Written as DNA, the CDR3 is TGTGCCAGCAGCTTAGTCGCCAAAAACATTCAGTACTTC. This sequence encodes CASSLVAKNIQYF.

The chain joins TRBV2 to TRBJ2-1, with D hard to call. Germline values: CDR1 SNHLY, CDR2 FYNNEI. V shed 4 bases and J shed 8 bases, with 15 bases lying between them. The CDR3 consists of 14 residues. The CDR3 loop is CASSVLLRMDEQFF. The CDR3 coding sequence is TGTGCCAGCAGTGTTCTACTACGAATGGATGAGCAGTTCTTC.